These T cell receptor beta chains were read from a single sample in a study of CD8 T cells in ankylosing spondylitis. A single record per CDR3 protein comes from TCRdb applying MiXCR to the 5' RACE reads. The sample lists 250,000 to 400,000 distinct CDR3 sequences, around a tenth seen once, with roughly 9.2% in the top ten. Sequencing used blood, either unsorted or a sorted T cell fraction (not recorded which). These receptors all stem from a female donor with ankylosing spondylitis or in good health (not recorded which). CDR3s leave out the opening cysteine and the closing phenylalanine or tryptophan.

v_call: TRBV20-1; cdr3_aa: SARDGAPNKNIQY
v_call: TRBV5-1; cdr3_aa: ASVIAEMSTDTQY
v_call: TRBV21-1; cdr3_aa: ASNELARYEQY
v_call: TRBV3-1; cdr3_aa: ATCQRRGPTGELF
v_call: TRBV20-1; cdr3_aa: SAPHPGQRSYEQY
v_call: TRBV11-1; cdr3_aa: ASSLVPLRAGWQGTGELF
v_call: TRBV5-6; cdr3_aa: ASITWATSGETGELF
v_call: TRBV20-1; cdr3_aa: SALQMGHSPDTQY
v_call: TRBV5-1; cdr3_aa: ASSLSEETQY
v_call: TRBV20-1; cdr3_aa: SGKDRGLTDTQY
v_call: TRBV28; cdr3_aa: ASSEVQTGGGIEQF
v_call: TRBV12-3/TRBV12-4; cdr3_aa: ASSLFGSYTGELF
v_call: TRBV5-1; cdr3_aa: ANSKRTDTGELF
v_call: TRBV28; cdr3_aa: ASSIPQGSYGYT
v_call: TRBV3-1; cdr3_aa: ASSPDRGQYNEQF
v_call: TRBV5-1; cdr3_aa: ASSSGGTEMNTEAF
v_call: TRBV29-1; cdr3_aa: SVTSGKTYEQY
v_call: TRBV24-1; cdr3_aa: ATSEGSQLFGQY
v_call: TRBV20-1; cdr3_aa: SARRQVQNQPQH
v_call: TRBV29-1; cdr3_aa: SVGAGNGANVLT
v_call: TRBV28; cdr3_aa: ASSSLRSWGAPGELF
v_call: TRBV20-1; cdr3_aa: SARLAVEQF
v_call: TRBV20-1; cdr3_aa: SAIKGINEKLF
v_call: TRBV20-1; cdr3_aa: SAPKWGQINQPQH
v_call: TRBV20-1; cdr3_aa: SARSFMGVDEQF
v_call: TRBV5-5; cdr3_aa: ASYTGQGLKTQY
v_call: TRBV5-1; cdr3_aa: ASREDRWGTGELF
v_call: TRBV5-1; cdr3_aa: ASSLPGTENTEAF
v_call: TRBV20-1; cdr3_aa: SARVLGADEQY
v_call: TRBV5-1; cdr3_aa: ASSTGLAGAQSTDTQY
v_call: TRBV28; cdr3_aa: ASSLSDFLHPGTALQETQY
v_call: TRBV28; cdr3_aa: ASSLAIGLAGVDTGELF
v_call: TRBV15; cdr3_aa: ATSRDGINTEAF
v_call: TRBV12-3/TRBV12-4; cdr3_aa: ASSSGQGFTDTQY
v_call: TRBV24-1; cdr3_aa: ATSDLRGYT
v_call: TRBV9; cdr3_aa: ASSVADEQF
v_call: TRBV5-6; cdr3_aa: ASSWGQYSGANVLT
v_call: TRBV12-3/TRBV12-4; cdr3_aa: ASSFQGRGNTIY